This is a list of T cell receptor beta chains from one sample in a study of CD8+ T cells in alopecia areata. Profiling relied on immunoSEQ multiplex PCR, and the TCRdb table lists in-frame clones only, not all of them. The repertoire includes around 190,000 clones, 60% of them detected once, and about 0.65% sits in the top ten. Sequences were derived from CD4+ T cells sorted from blood, sampled at week 4, from a patient treated with tofacitinib. The receptors originated from a human donor with alopecia areata. CDR3s include the opening cysteine and the closing phenylalanine or tryptophan. Expanded clones are given a class, and other clones once, few, many or no size at all.

j_call: TRBJ1-5; clone_size: NA; v_call: TRBV5-6; cdr3_length: 15; cdr3_aa: CASSIRDRGAEPQHF
j_call: TRBJ2-5; clone_size: NA; v_call: TRBV11-3; cdr3_length: 16; cdr3_aa: CASSQGLAGDTETQYF
j_call: TRBJ2-7; clone_size: NA; v_call: TRBV30; cdr3_length: 13; cdr3_aa: CAGGGRSSYEQYF
j_call: TRBJ2-7; clone_size: NA; v_call: TRBV29-1; cdr3_length: 13; cdr3_aa: CSAGQGVAVEQYF
j_call: TRBJ2-3; clone_size: few; v_call: TRBV30; cdr3_length: 15; cdr3_aa: CACLPLAGATDTQYF
j_call: TRBJ2-3; clone_size: NA; v_call: TRBV4-3; cdr3_length: 16; cdr3_aa: CASSHRGLAGGDAQYF
j_call: TRBJ2-3; clone_size: NA; v_call: TRBV6-1; cdr3_length: 10; cdr3_aa: CASPESTQYF
j_call: TRBJ2-3; clone_size: NA; v_call: TRBV18; cdr3_length: 18; cdr3_aa: CASSPPTGLAGVTDTQYF
j_call: TRBJ1-2; clone_size: NA; v_call: TRBV2; cdr3_length: 14; cdr3_aa: CASSPQGPGGGYTF
j_call: TRBJ2-7; clone_size: NA; v_call: TRBV30; cdr3_length: 15; cdr3_aa: CAWSVPSGRVGEQYF
j_call: TRBJ2-4; clone_size: NA; v_call: TRBV7-2; cdr3_length: 16; cdr3_aa: CASSPRRTGSQNIQYF
j_call: TRBJ2-1; clone_size: NA; v_call: TRBV30; cdr3_length: 19; cdr3_aa: CAWSVLGGLAGHGSNEQFF
j_call: TRBJ1-1; clone_size: NA; v_call: TRBV4-2; cdr3_length: 14; cdr3_aa: CASSQEVGSTEAFF
j_call: TRBJ2-5; clone_size: NA; v_call: TRBV29-1; cdr3_length: 11; cdr3_aa: CSPGGTETQYF
j_call: TRBJ2-3; clone_size: many; v_call: TRBV7-2; cdr3_length: 14; cdr3_aa: CASSFLVGGDTQYF
j_call: NA; clone_size: NA; v_call: TRBV25-1; cdr3_length: 11; cdr3_aa: CASSGTRDQFF
j_call: TRBJ2-5; clone_size: NA; v_call: TRBV29-1; cdr3_length: 10; cdr3_aa: CSVDQETQYF
j_call: TRBJ2-7; clone_size: once; v_call: TRBV5-8; cdr3_length: 17; cdr3_aa: CASSGALWDRATYEQYF
j_call: TRBJ2-3; clone_size: few; v_call: TRBV5-1; cdr3_length: 15; cdr3_aa: CASSLNRGSTDTQYF
j_call: TRBJ2-7; clone_size: NA; v_call: TRBV18; cdr3_length: 17; cdr3_aa: CASSPRSFGDLGSEQYF
j_call: TRBJ1-3; clone_size: NA; v_call: TRBV29-1; cdr3_length: 12; cdr3_aa: CSVLNSGNTIYF
j_call: TRBJ1-1; clone_size: few; v_call: TRBV30; cdr3_length: 11; cdr3_aa: CAWNENTEAFF
j_call: TRBJ2-6; clone_size: NA; v_call: TRBV5-4; cdr3_length: 17; cdr3_aa: CASSLKATVSGANVLTF
j_call: TRBJ2-5; clone_size: NA; v_call: TRBV30; cdr3_length: 14; cdr3_aa: CAWSTGSRQETQYF
j_call: TRBJ2-7; clone_size: few; v_call: TRBV30; cdr3_length: 12; cdr3_aa: CAWTPGGYEQYF
j_call: TRBJ2-3; clone_size: NA; v_call: TRBV28; cdr3_length: 15; cdr3_aa: CASSLDSGGADTQYF
j_call: TRBJ2-7; clone_size: NA; v_call: TRBV7-2; cdr3_length: 15; cdr3_aa: CASSLGVSWLYEQYF
j_call: TRBJ2-1; clone_size: few; v_call: TRBV23-1; cdr3_length: 16; cdr3_aa: CASTNPRREIHNEQFF
j_call: TRBJ2-7; clone_size: NA; v_call: TRBV5-1; cdr3_length: 15; cdr3_aa: CASSLGAVRSYEQYF
j_call: TRBJ2-7; clone_size: NA; v_call: TRBV7-9; cdr3_length: 12; cdr3_aa: CASSLLYQSQYF
j_call: TRBJ1-2; clone_size: few; v_call: TRBV18; cdr3_length: 13; cdr3_aa: CASSRGQEDGYTF